These 15 T cell receptor beta chains share one sample of origin, sequenced in a study of early T cells in non-severe SARS-CoV-2 infection. TCRdb passed the 5' RACE reads through MiXCR, listing each CDR3 protein once. The data hold tens of thousands of distinct CDR3 sequences, with 6.1% observed a single time. The sample comprised whole blood. Receptors were obtained from an adult who was a healthcare worker with PCR-confirmed SARS-CoV-2 infection or an uninfected control (not recorded which).

This clonotype was observed many times. The chain is built from TRBV6-1 and TRBJ1-6; perhaps TRBD1 as D (5 bases). CDR3 length: 15 residues. Deletions cut 0 bases from V and 9 bases from J, with 12 bases between. Germline CDR1 and CDR2: MNHNS and SASEGT. The CDR3 DNA reads as TGTGCCAGCAGTGAAGCCCGAAGGGGCGGTTCACCCCTCCACTTT. Encoded protein: CASSEARRGGSPLHF.

V usage is TRBV6-4 and J usage is TRBJ2-3; D remains unclear. The CDR3 runs 14 residues. Trimming cost V 0 bases and J 3 bases, with 7 bases left between them. Germline-derived CDR1 and CDR2 are MRHNA and SNTAGT. The CDR3 DNA follows: TGTGCCAGCAGTGACTCGGCCAGGACAGATACGCAGTATTTT. Translated, it gives CASSDSARTDTQYF.

This clonotype was recorded a few times. This rearrangement joins TRBV3-1 to TRBJ2-7, with 10 bases matching TRBD2. CDR1 LGHDT and CDR2 YNNKEL come from the germline V gene (reference sequence). The CDR3 is 15 amino acids. V shed 4 bases, J shed 4 bases, and the junction held 7 bases outside the gene matches. The CDR3 protein is CASSPERGGAYEQYF. CDR3 bases: TGTGCCAGCAGCCCCGAGCGGGGGGGCGCTTACGAGCAGTACTTC.

This clonotype was recorded many times. The V and J genes are TRBV5-4 and TRBJ1-6, with D possibly TRBD1 on 6 matching bases. V was pared by 5 bases and J by 7 bases, with 13 bases between. Germline-derived CDR1 and CDR2 are SGHNT and YYREEE (reference sequence). This CDR3 is built from 14 residues. The CDR3 bases are TGTGCCAGCAGACGACAGGAATTGAATTCACCCCTCCACTTT. This gives the protein CASRRQELNSPLHF. Full variable domain (missing parts from reference TRBV5-4 and TRBJ1-6): ETGVTQSPTHLIKTRGQQVTLRCSSQSGHNTVSWYQQALGQGPQFIFQYYREEENGRGNFPPRFSGLQFPNYSSELNVNALELDDSALYLCASRRQELNSPLHFGNGTRLTVT.

This clonotype came up many times. V is TRBV6-6 and J is TRBJ1-4, with D tentatively TRBD1 (5 bases). This CDR3 spans 18 amino acids. V was trimmed by 7 bases and J by 0 bases, leaving 21 bases between them. Germline V gives CDR1 MNHNY, CDR2 SVGAGI (reference sequence). This chain's CDR3 is CASILRPLREATNEKLFF. In DNA, the CDR3 is TGTGCCAGCATCCTCCGCCCCCTCAGGGAGGCAACTAATGAAAAACTGTTTTTT.

This clonotype was observed many times. In DNA, the CDR3 is TGTGCCAGCAGCTTTCAGAACTCCTACGAGCAGTACTTC. Protein product: CASSFQNSYEQYF. This chain uses TRBV7-2 with TRBJ2-7; D not resolved. Trimming pared 3 bases from V and 0 bases from J, leaving 6 bases between. CDR1 SGHTA and CDR2 FQGNSA come from the germline V gene. The CDR3 has 13 amino acids.

This clonotype has ten or more counts. V is TRBV7-2 and J is TRBJ2-7; 10 bases agree with TRBD1. CDR3 size: 15 residues. V shed 1 base and J 5 bases; nucleotides not matched to a gene: 5. Germline lookup yields CDR1 SGHTA and CDR2 FQGNSA. CDR3 region: CASSLDGQGGHEQYF. The CDR3 DNA reads as TGTGCCAGCAGCTTAGACGGACAGGGGGGCCACGAGCAGTACTTC.

This clonotype occurred many times. The chain carries TRBV29-1 and TRBJ2-2; D gene unclear. V dropped 2 bases and J dropped 0 bases, with 10 bases sitting between them. Per germline, CDR1 SQVTM and CDR2 ANQGSEA. The CDR3 contains 15 residues. CDR3 sequence: CSVEWIHSNTGELFF. CDR3 DNA: TGCAGCGTTGAATGGATCCACTCGAACACCGGGGAGCTGTTTTTT.

CDR3 in DNA: TGCAGTGCTAGAGAACAGGGGGGCTACACCTTC. The encoded protein is CSAREQGGYTF. The rearrangement joins TRBV20-1 to TRBJ1-2; 7 nucleotides align to TRBD1. The CDR3 runs to 11 residues. Trimming took 0 bases from V and 8 from J; bases not matched to a gene: 0. Germline CDR1 and CDR2: DFQATT and SNEGSKA (reference sequence).

The chain has TRBV7-3 and TRBJ2-7; the D gene is possibly TRBD2 (5 bases). The CDR3 has 13 amino acids. Looked up from germline, CDR1 is SGHTA and CDR2 is FQGTGA. V was cut by 5 bases and J by 2 bases, with 10 bases left in between. CDR3 in amino acids: CASSPEGAYEQYF. CDR3 nucleotide sequence: TGTGCCAGCAGCCCCGAGGGAGCCTACGAGCAGTACTTC.

In its sample, this clonotype was seen many times. This chain joins TRBV29-1 and TRBJ2-5, with D unclear. V dropped 6 bases and J dropped 2 bases, with 13 bases sitting between them. The CDR3 length is 13 residues. The germline V gene encodes CDR1 SQVTM and CDR2 ANQGSEA. The CDR3 here is CSVIPGPQETQYF. The CDR3 DNA is TGCAGCGTCATTCCCGGACCTCAAGAGACCCAGTACTTC. Using reference TRBV29-1 and TRBJ2-5 for the parts outside the CDR3, the full variable domain is SAVISQKPSRDICQRGTSLTIQCQVDSQVTMMFWYRQQPGQSLTLIATANQGSEATYESGFVIDKFPISRPNLTFSTLTVSNMSPEDSSIYLCSVIPGPQETQYFGPGTRLLVL.

This clonotype was found a few times. The V and J genes are TRBV29-1 and TRBJ1-1, with TRBD1 matching 9 bases. Germline assignment: CDR1 SQVTM and CDR2 ANQGSEA. The CDR3 totals 12 residues. J was trimmed by 10 bases and V by 8 bases; bases with no gene match: 11. CDR3 sequence reads: CSLATGTGLAFF. The CDR3 DNA sequence: TGCAGCCTCGCCACCGGGACAGGGCTAGCTTTCTTT.

Many counts were recorded for this clonotype. The chain carries TRBV19 and TRBJ1-5; 7 bases agree with TRBD1. Trimming at V came to 4 bases and at J to 8 bases, leaving 5 bases not matched to a gene. Germline assignment: CDR1 LNHDA and CDR2 SQIVND (reference sequence). The CDR3 runs to 13 residues. The CDR3 reads CASSSGTVKPQHF. The DNA for the CDR3 is TGTGCCAGTAGTAGTGGGACAGTCAAGCCCCAGCATTTT.

The CDR3 region has the DNA TGTGCCAGCAGCCTAGACAGGTCCTCCGGGGCGCAGTACTTC. Its protein is CASSLDRSSGAQYF. The chain is built from TRBV7-3 and TRBJ2-7, with D perhaps matching TRBD1 (6 bases). The CDR3 sequence is 14 residues long. The germline V gene has CDR1 SGHTA and CDR2 FQGTGA. V was shortened by 5 bases and J by 9 bases, with 20 bases between the two germline ends.

This clonotype was observed many times. The CDR3, as DNA: TGTGCCTGGAGTTGGGGACAACCCACCGGGGAGCTGTTTTTT. Residues: CAWSWGQPTGELFF. The chain carries TRBV30 and TRBJ2-2, with D possibly TRBD1 on 6 matching bases. Trimming took off 2 bases at V and 4 bases at J, with 11 bases between the two ends. Germline V gives CDR1 GTSNPN, CDR2 SVGIG (reference sequence). The CDR3 is 14 amino acids. The variable domain in full, completed from reference TRBV30 and TRBJ2-2, reads SQTIHQWPATLVQPVGSPLSLECTVEGTSNPNLYWYRQAAGRGLQLLFYSVGIGQISSEVPQNLSASRPQDRQFILSSKKLLLSDSGFYLCAWSWGQPTGELFFGEGSRLTVL.